The rows below give T cell receptor beta chains drawn from one sample of a study of blood T cell repertoires in COVID-19. Sequencing was performed with immunoSEQ multiplex PCR; in TCRdb, only in-frame clones are kept and a portion is missing. The table lists over 150,000 clones, around 82% of them singletons, with over 0.55% in the top ten. Sequencing was performed on peripheral blood. These receptors all come from a man aged 55 to 69 with COVID-19, enrolled during active disease. Each CDR3 is given with its conserved first and last residue. The order of the fields is clone size, J gene, D gene, V gene, CDR3 protein, CDR3 DNA. D genes are given only for firm matches. Size tells how often a clone was seen (once, few, many) or the class of an expanded clone, and some rows leave it out.

NA	TRBJ1-5	NA	TRBV25-1	CASGDKGPQHF	TGTGCCAGCGGGGACAAGGGGCCCCAGCATTTT
NA	TRBJ2-1	NA	TRBV30	CAWGTQGNEQFF	TGTGCCTGGGGGACGCAGGGGAATGAGCAGTTCTTC
once	TRBJ1-1	NA	TRBV5-4	CASSRGDKGDTEAFF	TGTGCCAGCAGCCGGGGGGACAAAGGGGACACTGAAGCTTTCTTT
NA	TRBJ1-4	TRBD1	TRBV29-1	CSVQTDRRGEKLFF	TGCAGCGTTCAAACGGACAGGCGGGGTGAAAAACTGTTTTTT
once	TRBJ1-3	NA	TRBV6-5	CASRLQGAGNTIYF	TGTGCCAGCAGATTACAAGGGGCTGGAAACACCATATATTTT
NA	TRBJ1-4	NA	TRBV4-2	CASSQERGEDEKLFF	TGTGCCAGCAGCCAAGAACGGGGGGAGGATGAAAAACTGTTTTTT
few	TRBJ1-4	NA	TRBV4-3	CASSQDHWGGGEKLFF	TGCGCCAGCAGCCAAGACCACTGGGGCGGGGGAGAAAAACTGTTTTTT
NA	TRBJ2-6	NA	TRBV2	CASSSPDVLTF	TGTGCCAGCAGTAGCCCCGACGTCCTGACTTTC
few	TRBJ2-7	NA	TRBV4-2	CASSQGLALSYEQYF	TGTGCCAGCAGCCAAGGTCTAGCGCTCTCCTACGAGCAGTACTTC
NA	TRBJ1-2	NA	TRBV27	CASSITPQGFGYGYTF	TGTGCCAGCAGTATTACTCCACAGGGCTTTGGCTATGGCTACACCTTC
NA	TRBJ1-1	NA	TRBV7-2	CASSHGGGRTEAFF	TGTGCCAGCAGCCACGGGGGGGGCAGGACTGAAGCTTTCTTT
NA	TRBJ1-2	NA	TRBV19	CASSIAGQDNYGYTF	TGTGCCAGTAGTATAGCTGGACAAGATAACTATGGCTACACCTTC
NA	TRBJ1-3	NA	TRBV19	CATRDRAISGNTIYF	TGTGCCACCAGGGATCGAGCAATCTCTGGAAACACCATATATTTT
NA	TRBJ2-2	NA	TRBV28	CASRSGTGELFF	TGTGCCAGCCGGTCAGGCACCGGGGAGCTGTTTTTT
NA	TRBJ2-1	TRBD2	TRBV7-9	CASSSGLAGGSYNEQFF	TGTGCCAGCAGCTCGGGACTAGCGGGGGGTTCCTACAATGAGCAGTTCTTC
few	TRBJ1-2	TRBD1	TRBV5-1	CASSKGQGNYGYTF	TGCGCCAGCAGCAAGGGACAGGGTAACTATGGCTACACCTTC
NA	TRBJ1-2	NA	TRBV18	CASSPQEGASSVYGYTF	TGTGCCAGCTCACCACAGGAGGGAGCTAGTTCTGTCTATGGCTACACCTTC
once	TRBJ2-7	TRBD1	TRBV7-7	CASSASDRSLDEQYF	TGTGCTAGCAGCGCCTCGGACAGGTCCCTCGACGAGCAGTACTTC
NA	TRBJ1-1	TRBD1	TRBV6-5	CASTEGGIGTEAFF	TGTGCCAGCACCGAAGGGGGCATTGGCACTGAAGCTTTCTTT
NA	TRBJ2-7	TRBD2	TRBV18	CASSPRKSAGENEQYF	TGTGCCAGCTCACCAAGGAAAAGCGCGGGGGAGAACGAGCAGTACTTC
many	TRBJ2-7	NA	TRBV10-3	CAISEPVRGTYEQYF	TGTGCCATCAGTGAACCAGTTAGGGGGACCTACGAGCAGTACTTC
few	TRBJ2-7	NA	TRBV6-2/TRBV6-3	CASSYSGGGAGYEQYF	TGTGCCAGCAGTTACTCGGGCGGCGGGGCTGGCTACGAGCAGTACTTC
NA	TRBJ2-1	NA	TRBV29-1	CSGTTGHEQFF	TGCAGCGGGACTACCGGTCATGAGCAGTTCTTC
NA	TRBJ1-6	NA	TRBV27	CASSLRPGGQVSYNSPLHF	TGTGCCAGCAGTTTACGTCCGGGGGGGCAAGTGTCCTATAATTCACCCCTCCACTTT
NA	TRBJ1-4	TRBD1	TRBV15	CATSRDLTGSEKLFF	TGTGCCACCAGCAGAGACTTGACAGGGAGCGAAAAACTGTTTTTT
NA	TRBJ1-5	TRBD1	TRBV5-1	CASSPGQPYSNQPQHF	TGCGCCAGCAGCCCGGGACAGCCTTATAGCAATCAGCCCCAGCATTTT
NA	TRBJ1-4	TRBD1	TRBV9	CASSDSLLGGRGEKLFF	TGTGCCAGCAGCGATAGTTTATTAGGGGGCAGAGGAGAAAAACTGTTTTTT
once	TRBJ2-7	TRBD2	TRBV24-1	CATSGGSGGDYEQYF	TGTGCCACCAGTGGCGGATCGGGAGGTGACTACGAGCAGTACTTC
NA	TRBJ2-3	NA	TRBV14	CASSRLQGLDGTDTQYF	TGTGCCAGCAGCCGCTTACAGGGCCTAGACGGCACAGATACGCAGTATTTT
NA	TRBJ2-2	NA	TRBV10-1	CASDTGRGITGELFF	TGCGCCAGCGATACAGGGAGGGGGATCACCGGGGAGCTGTTTTTT
NA	TRBJ1-1	TRBD1	TRBV28	CASSTGGSLGTEAFF	TGTGCCAGCAGTACAGGGGGGAGTTTGGGCACTGAAGCTTTCTTT
NA	TRBJ2-7	NA	TRBV29-1	CSVPSGYGYEQYF	TGCAGCGTTCCGTCCGGGTACGGCTACGAGCAGTACTTC
NA	TRBJ2-4	NA	TRBV7-2	CASSPQANKNIQYF	TGTGCCAGCAGCCCACAGGCGAACAAAAACATTCAGTACTTC
NA	TRBJ1-2	NA	TRBV7-3	CASSLNQANYGYTF	TGTGCCAGCAGCTTAAACCAGGCGAACTATGGCTACACCTTC
NA	TRBJ1-5	NA	TRBV30	CAWSQGGGAGQPQHF	TGTGCCTGGAGCCAAGGAGGGGGGGCTGGTCAGCCCCAGCATTTT
NA	TRBJ1-5	TRBD1	TRBV25-1	CASRQGGGNQPQHF	TGTGCCAGCAGACAGGGGGGGGGCAATCAGCCCCAGCATTTT
NA	TRBJ1-1	TRBD1	TRBV7-9	CASSLQGGNTEAFF	TGTGCCAGCAGCTTACAGGGGGGGAACACTGAAGCTTTCTTT
NA	TRBJ2-1	NA	TRBV5-4	CASSLQGSSYNEQFF	TGTGCCAGCAGCTTACAGGGTAGCTCCTACAATGAGCAGTTCTTC
NA	TRBJ2-2	TRBD1	TRBV7-3	CASSLLAGGGELFF	TGTGCCAGCAGCTTATTGGCAGGGGGTGGGGAGCTGTTTTTT
NA	TRBJ1-5	TRBD1	TRBV7-2	CASSLGLRTGPQPQHF	TGTGCCAGCAGCTTGGGCCTGAGGACAGGGCCTCAGCCCCAGCATTTT
NA	TRBJ1-2	TRBD1	TRBV7-9	CASSFRGTEGAGGYTF	TGTGCCAGCAGCTTTCGAGGGACAGAAGGTGCGGGGGGCTACACCTTC
NA	TRBJ1-3	TRBD1	TRBV19	CASSIFGTGNSGNTIYF	TGTGCCAGTAGTATTTTTGGGACAGGCAACTCTGGAAACACCATATATTTT
NA	TRBJ2-7	NA	TRBV28	CATRTASYEQYF	TGTGCCACTCGGACAGCATCCTACGAGCAGTACTTC
NA	TRBJ1-1	NA	TRBV6-5	CASSYSKRSPTEAFF	TGTGCCAGCAGTTACTCGAAGCGTTCGCCTACTGAAGCTTTCTTT
once	TRBJ1-1	TRBD1	TRBV18	CASSPQGQVNTEAFF	TGTGCCAGCTCACCACAGGGACAGGTGAACACTGAAGCTTTCTTT
NA	TRBJ2-1	NA	TRBV9	CASSVAGDNYNEQFF	TGTGCCAGCAGCGTAGCAGGGGACAACTACAATGAGCAGTTCTTC
NA	TRBJ1-6	NA	TRBV19	CASSSDDMPNSPLHF	TGTGCCAGTAGTTCCGACGACATGCCGAATTCACCCCTCCACTTT
NA	TRBJ2-2	NA	TRBV11-2	CASSLVQGPGELFF	TGTGCCAGCAGCTTAGTCCAGGGCCCCGGGGAGCTGTTTTTT
NA	TRBJ2-7	NA	TRBV19	CASSIGPGVSYEQYF	TGTGCCAGTAGTATCGGTCCGGGAGTATCTTACGAGCAGTACTTC
NA	TRBJ1-3	NA	TRBV30	CAWSVGYTIYF	TGTGCCTGGAGTGTCGGGTACACCATATATTTT
NA	TRBJ1-1	NA	TRBV6-4	CASRRQETNTEAFF	TGTGCCAGCAGGAGACAGGAGACGAACACTGAAGCTTTCTTT
NA	TRBJ2-7	TRBD2	TRBV6-5	CATMAGVSSYEQYF	TGTGCCACCATGGCGGGGGTGAGCTCCTACGAGCAGTACTTC
NA	TRBJ2-1	TRBD2	TRBV7-3	CASSLFAASGSHNEQFF	TGTGCCAGCAGCTTATTTGCTGCTAGCGGGAGCCACAATGAGCAGTTCTTC
NA	TRBJ2-2	TRBD2	TRBV7-3	CASSLLQGPGGTGELFF	TGTGCCAGCAGCTTACTTCAGGGCCCGGGGGGGACCGGGGAGCTGTTTTTT
NA	TRBJ2-7	TRBD2	TRBV5-1	CASSLPVGGDEQYF	TGCGCCAGCAGCCTCCCCGTGGGGGGGGACGAGCAGTACTTC